This is a list of T cell receptor beta chains from one sample in a study of beta chain features in type 1 diabetes. Some clones are missing from TCRdb's copy, which holds only in-frame ones; the method was immunoSEQ multiplex PCR. This sample has 250,000 to 300,000 clones, with about 23% found just once. The sequencing sample was made of naive CD4+ T cells from blood. These receptors all stem from a woman in her twenties or thirties with type 1 diabetes. CDR3s include the opening cysteine and the closing phenylalanine or tryptophan. D genes are given only for firm matches. Size values are once, few and many counts, or a class for expanded clones, and some rows have none.

CDR3	DNA	size	D	V	J
CASYRTSGRIEQYF	TGTGCCAGTTATAGGACTAGCGGGAGAATCGAGCAGTACTTC	few	TRBD2	TRBV6-1	TRBJ2-7
CASSQDSGMNTEAFF	TGCGCCAGCAGCCAAGATTCGGGGATGAACACTGAAGCTTTCTTT	NA	NA	TRBV4-1	TRBJ1-1
CSVSWRANTGELFF	TGCAGCGTTTCATGGAGGGCTAACACCGGGGAGCTGTTTTTT	NA	NA	TRBV29-1	TRBJ2-2
CASSQDPGRRYGYTF	TGCGCCAGCAGCCAAGATCCAGGGAGGCGCTATGGCTACACCTTC	few	NA	TRBV4-1	TRBJ1-2
CASRRETRTDTQYF	TGTGCCAGTCGGCGGGAAACCCGCACAGATACGCAGTATTTT	NA	NA	TRBV2	TRBJ2-3
CSVIGRNIQYF	TGCAGCGTTATCGGGAGGAACATTCAGTACTTC	NA	TRBD2	TRBV29-1	TRBJ2-4
CSGRGEYGYTF	TGCAGTGGCAGGGGGGAATATGGCTACACCTTC	few	TRBD1	TRBV20-1	TRBJ1-2
CAWSVRSSGSYF	TGTGCCTGGAGTGTACGGTCTAGCGGGAGTTACTTC	NA	TRBD2	TRBV30	TRBJ2-5
CASSISGVSSYEQYF	TGTGCCAGCAGCATAAGCGGGGTGAGCTCCTACGAGCAGTACTTC	few	TRBD2	TRBV7-2	TRBJ2-7
CASSLVAGAGYGYTF	TGTGCCAGCAGCTTGGTCGCGGGCGCGGGCTATGGCTACACCTTC	NA	NA	TRBV5-4	TRBJ1-2
CASSDNWHEQFF	TGTGCCAGCAGCGACAATTGGCATGAGCAGTTCTTC	NA	NA	TRBV11-3	TRBJ2-1
CASTESGSSYNEQFF	TGTGCCAGCACTGAAAGCGGAAGCTCCTACAATGAGCAGTTCTTC	NA	NA	TRBV9	TRBJ2-1
CASSAVVGGQETQYF	TGCGCCAGCAGCGCGGTGGTAGGGGGCCAAGAGACCCAGTACTTC	few	NA	TRBV5-1	TRBJ2-5
CASSVSSLGETQYF	TGTGCCAGCAGTGTATCTAGCTTGGGAGAGACCCAGTACTTC	few	NA	TRBV2	TRBJ2-5
CAWTPVGSTEAFF	TGTGCCTGGACCCCTGTAGGGAGCACTGAAGCTTTCTTT	few	NA	TRBV30	TRBJ1-1
CASGTGWDYGYTF	TGTGCTAGCGGCACAGGGTGGGACTATGGCTACACCTTC	few	NA	TRBV12-5	TRBJ1-2
CAISGGTGDTGANVLTF	TGTGCCATCAGTGGGGGGACAGGGGACACTGGGGCCAACGTCCTGACTTTC	NA	TRBD1	TRBV10-3	TRBJ2-6
CASSFSGAGTEAFF	TGCGCCAGCAGCTTCTCCGGAGCTGGCACTGAAGCTTTCTTT	once	NA	TRBV5-1	TRBJ1-1
CASSAGTSGTGELFF	TGTGCCAGCAGTGCCGGGACTAGCGGCACCGGGGAGCTGTTTTTT	few	TRBD2	TRBV11-3	TRBJ2-2
CASSLGQSLYNEQFF	TGTGCCAGCAGCTTAGGGCAATCCCTCTACAATGAGCAGTTCTTC	NA	NA	TRBV11-3	TRBJ2-1
CASSLTGINYGYTF	TGTGCCAGCAGTTTAACAGGCATTAACTATGGCTACACCTTC	NA	NA	TRBV27	TRBJ1-2
CASSPFRLSNQPQHF	TGCGCCAGCAGCCCTTTTCGTCTCAGCAATCAGCCCCAGCATTTT	NA	NA	TRBV4-1	TRBJ1-5
CAWRTPEAFF	TGTGCCTGGCGGACACCCGAAGCTTTCTTT	few	NA	TRBV30	TRBJ1-1
CASRPRQGRGEQYF	TGCGCCAGCAGGCCCCGACAGGGCCGGGGGGAGCAGTACTTC	few	NA	TRBV10-2	TRBJ2-7
CAGSFQETQYF	TGTGCCGGTAGCTTTCAAGAGACCCAGTACTTC	NA	NA	TRBV2	TRBJ2-5
CASSIAPLASGSEKIF	TGTGCCAGTAGTATAGCCCCTCTGGCTAGCGGGAGTGAAAAGATCTTC	NA	TRBD2	TRBV19	TRBJ2-1
CASNRGYEQYF	TGTGCCAGCAATCGGGGTTACGAGCAGTACTTC	few	NA	TRBV2	TRBJ2-7
CASLGQSTDTQYF	TGTGCCAGCCTGGGGCAGAGCACAGATACGCAGTATTTT	few	NA	TRBV2	TRBJ2-3
CASSTGQYNQPQHF	TGTGCCAGTAGTACCGGACAGTACAATCAGCCCCAGCATTTT	few	NA	TRBV19	TRBJ1-5
CASSSTGPNTEAFF	TGTGCCAGCAGCTCGACAGGGCCGAACACTGAAGCTTTCTTT	NA	TRBD1	TRBV5-6	TRBJ1-1
CASKSVRQNTEAFF	TGTGCCAGCAAATCGGTCAGGCAGAACACTGAAGCTTTCTTT	NA	NA	TRBV5-4	TRBJ1-1
CASSPRGAGEEEFF	TGTGCCAGCAGCCCTCGGGGGGCGGGAGAAGAGGAGTTCTTC	NA	NA	TRBV27	TRBJ2-1
CASSRLGVSSTDTQYF	TGTGCCAGCAGCCGTCTCGGAGTCTCTAGCACAGATACGCAGTATTTT	few	NA	TRBV7-3	TRBJ2-3
CASRRVDSSGANVLTF	TGTGCCAGCAGGAGAGTCGACAGCTCTGGGGCCAACGTCCTGACTTTC	NA	NA	TRBV28	TRBJ2-6
CASSLGQGVVGYGYTF	TGTGCCAGCAGTTTAGGGCAGGGGGTAGTGGGCTATGGCTACACCTTC	NA	TRBD1	TRBV28	TRBJ1-2
CASSRPSGRVYEQFF	TGCGCCAGCAGCCGTCCCAGCGGGAGGGTATATGAGCAGTTCTTC	NA	TRBD2	TRBV4-1	TRBJ2-1
CASISGNTGELFF	TGTGCCAGCATTAGCGGCAACACCGGGGAGCTGTTTTTT	NA	NA	TRBV28	TRBJ2-2
CASSLDAGGRGYTF	TGTGCCAGCAGCTTAGATGCCGGAGGGAGAGGCTACACCTTC	NA	NA	TRBV7-2	TRBJ1-2
CASSARQGAQTYGYTF	TGTGCCAGCAGCGCAAGACAGGGGGCGCAGACCTATGGCTACACCTTC	NA	TRBD1	TRBV7-9	TRBJ1-2
CSVLRRDYGYTF	TGCAGCGTGTTGCGCAGGGACTATGGCTACACCTTC	NA	NA	TRBV29-1	TRBJ1-2
CATSEGTGTNEKLFF	TGTGCCACCAGCGAAGGGACAGGAACTAATGAAAAACTGTTTTTT	NA	TRBD1	TRBV15	TRBJ1-4
CAWLTGKREQYF	TGTGCCTGGTTAACAGGGAAACGCGAGCAGTACTTC	few	NA	TRBV30	TRBJ2-7
CASSPPTVFTDTQYF	TGTGCCAGCTCACCACCCACAGTTTTCACAGATACGCAGTATTTT	few	NA	TRBV18	TRBJ2-3
CASSLRGLAGGQVF	TGTGCCAGCAGCTTAAGAGGGCTAGCGGGAGGCCAGGTCTTC	few	TRBD2	TRBV7-3	TRBJ2-1
CASGEGANTGELFF	TGTGCCAGCGGGGAGGGGGCGAACACCGGGGAGCTGTTTTTT	NA	NA	TRBV6-1	TRBJ2-2
CASSQSGVSGDTQYF	TGCGCCAGCAGCCAGTCGGGAGTCTCTGGAGATACGCAGTATTTT	few	NA	TRBV5-1	TRBJ2-3
CAWKSTGELFF	TGTGCCTGGAAGAGCACCGGGGAGCTGTTTTTT	few	NA	TRBV30	TRBJ2-2
CASSLTPTVYNSYEQYF	TGCGCCAGCAGCTTGACCCCCACAGTTTATAACTCCTACGAGCAGTACTTC	NA	NA	TRBV5-1	TRBJ2-7
CAWSVGLAQETQYF	TGTGCCTGGAGTGTGGGACTAGCTCAAGAGACCCAGTACTTC	NA	TRBD2	TRBV30	TRBJ2-5
CAWSRGLAGSTDTQYF	TGTGCCTGGAGTAGGGGACTAGCGGGGAGCACAGATACGCAGTATTTT	NA	TRBD2	TRBV30	TRBJ2-3
CASSPTGQPSYEQYF	TGTGCCAGCTCACCAACGGGACAGCCTTCCTACGAGCAGTACTTC	NA	TRBD1	TRBV18	TRBJ2-7
CAIGSGMISNNEQFF	TGTGCCATCGGTAGCGGGATGATTTCGAACAATGAGCAGTTCTTC	few	TRBD2	TRBV10-3	TRBJ2-1